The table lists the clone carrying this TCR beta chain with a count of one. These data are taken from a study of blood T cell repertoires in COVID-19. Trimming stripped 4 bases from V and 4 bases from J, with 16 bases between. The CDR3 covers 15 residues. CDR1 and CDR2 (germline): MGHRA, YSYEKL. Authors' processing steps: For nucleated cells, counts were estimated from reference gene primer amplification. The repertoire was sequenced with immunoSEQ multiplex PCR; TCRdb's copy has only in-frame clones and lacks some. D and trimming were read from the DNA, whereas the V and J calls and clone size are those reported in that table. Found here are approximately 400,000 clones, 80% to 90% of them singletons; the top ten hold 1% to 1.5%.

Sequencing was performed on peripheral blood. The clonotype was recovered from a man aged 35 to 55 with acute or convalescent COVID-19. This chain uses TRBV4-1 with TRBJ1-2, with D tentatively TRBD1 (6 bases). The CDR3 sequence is CASSRNRVEVYGYTF. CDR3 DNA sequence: TGCGCCAGCAGCCGGAACAGGGTGGAAGTCTATGGCTACACCTTC.